These 29 T cell receptor beta chains came from one sample sequenced in a study of T cells in Graves' hyperthyroidism and ophthalmopathy (dated by TCRdb to between 2018 and 2021). Library construction relied on multiplex PCR. Instrument on record: Illumina HiSeq 2000. TCR beta CDR3 regions were amplified from RNA transcripts. The first round of RT-PCR for the TCR CDR3 was performed with the HTBI primer set and the Qiagen OneStep RT-PCR kit. TCRdb reworked the public reads: Q25 trimming with fastp, MiXCR clone assembly, productive beta chains retained. Duplicate CDR3 protein sequences are folded into a single record with the most common DNA and genes. Within this sample are a few hundred thousand distinct CDR3 sequences, with approximately 14% of them counted one time only. Jointly, the top ten make up approximately 5.7% of the sample. The specimen was blood. The receptors come from a woman between 25 and 40 years old with Graves' hyperthyroidism that later progressed to Graves' ophthalmopathy.

This clonotype is a singleton in its sample. A read error may be the cause here, since a much bigger clone is one base away. The CDR3, as DNA: TGCAGCGTTGAAGATCGGACTAGTGTCACGCGCTCCTACAATGAGCAGTTCTTC. This translates into CSVEDRTSVTRSYNEQFF. This chain connects TRBV29-1 to TRBJ2-1; TRBD2 matches 7 bases. Germline V gene sequence: CDR1 SQVTM, CDR2 ANQGSEA. Losses at the gene ends were 0 bases for V and 0 bases for J; bases not matched to a gene: 11. This CDR3 has 18 amino acids.

This chain joins TRBV14 and TRBJ2-2, with TRBD1 matching over 8 bases. CDR1 is SGHDN and CDR2 is FVKESK in the germline V gene. The trim removed 6 bases at V and 6 bases at J, leaving 15 bases unmatched. This CDR3 contains 17 residues. The CDR3 DNA sequence: TGTGCCAGCAGTCGCGGACAGGGCGCGGGACGTGCCGGGGAGCTGTTTTTT. Protein product: CASSRGQGAGRAGELFF.

As DNA, the CDR3 is TGTGCCAGCAGCTTTATCCCCGGGGGTAGCGGGATTAACAATGAGCAGTTCTTC. Translated: CASSFIPGGSGINNEQFF. The chain employs TRBV7-9 and TRBJ2-1; 8 nucleotides align to TRBD2. The CDR3 length is 18 residues. With 3 bases clipped from V and 5 bases from J, the junction kept 15 bases outside the gene matches. The germline V gene encodes CDR1 SEHNR and CDR2 FQNEAQ (reference sequence).

CDR3 loop: CASSQTGQNTEAFF. The CDR3 nucleotides read TGTGCCAGCAGCCAAACAGGCCAGAACACTGAAGCTTTCTTT. This chain links TRBV3-1 with TRBJ1-1; weak D call: TRBD1 (5 bases). CDR1 LGHDT and CDR2 YNNKEL come from the germline V gene (reference sequence). This CDR3 region has 14 residues. V was clipped by 2 bases and J by 1 base, with 8 bases between them. Complete variable domain (other parts from reference TRBV3-1 and TRBJ1-1): DTAVSQTPKYLVTQMGNDKSIKCEQNLGHDTMYWYKQDSKKFLKIMFSYNNKELIINETVPNRFSPKSPDKAHLNLHINSLELGDSAVYFCASSQTGQNTEAFFGQGTRLTVV.

This clonotype was counted once. The chain links TRBV7-9 to TRBJ2-6; D may be TRBD1 or TRBD2 (5 bases each). Germline V gene sequence: CDR1 SEHNR, CDR2 FQNEAQ (reference sequence). Trimming removed 5 bases from V and 0 bases from J, with 14 bases in between. CDR3 length equals 17 residues. CDR3: CASSPRGTSSGANVLTF. The CDR3 DNA is TGTGCCAGCAGCCCAAGGGGAACTAGCTCTGGGGCCAACGTCCTGACTTTC. The full variable domain, its missing parts supplied by reference TRBV7-9 and TRBJ2-6, is DTGVSQNPRHKITKRGQNVTFRCDPISEHNRLYWYRQTLGQGPEFLTYFQNEAQLEKSRLLSDRFSAERPKGSFSTLEIQRTEQGDSAMYLCASSPRGTSSGANVLTFGAGSRLTVL.

The rearrangement links TRBV7-9 to TRBJ2-3; D unresolved. This CDR3 region has 15 residues. Deletions cut 2 bases from V and 2 bases from J, with 11 bases between. Germline CDR1 reads SEHNR; CDR2 reads FQNEAQ (reference sequence). The CDR3 spells CASSLTGQPTDTQYF. DNA of the CDR3: TGTGCCAGCAGCTTAACGGGTCAACCCACAGATACGCAGTATTTT.

The chain couples TRBV18 to TRBJ1-4; 7 bases agree with TRBD1. The CDR3 covers 16 residues. After removal of 5 bases from V and 3 bases from J, the junction contained 9 bases not matched to a gene. Germline loops: CDR1 KGHSH, CDR2 LQKENI. In DNA, the CDR3 is TGTGCCAGCTCAGCGCGAACCGGGACAGCTAATGAAAAACTGTTTTTT. Residues: CASSARTGTANEKLFF.

The chain links TRBV5-6 to TRBJ1-1; possibly TRBD1 for D (5 bases). The germline CDR1 and CDR2 sequences are SGHDT and YYEEEE. With 7 bases removed from V and 4 bases from J, the gap between germline ends came to 11 bases. The CDR3 spans 12 residues. CDR3 nucleotide sequence: TGTGCCAGCGATGGGGGGAGCACTGAAGCTTTCTTT. Translation: CASDGGSTEAFF.

This clonotype has ten or more counts. V is TRBV2 and J is TRBJ2-1; 8 bases fit TRBD2. Unmatched junction bases numbered 10, after V lost 2 bases and J lost 4 bases. The CDR3 length is 17 residues. CDR1 SNHLY and CDR2 FYNNEI come from the germline V gene. The CDR3 protein is CASSESLLAGNYNEQFF. CDR3 nucleotide sequence: TGTGCCAGCAGTGAAAGCCTGCTAGCGGGTAATTACAATGAGCAGTTCTTC. The full variable domain, rest sourced from reference TRBV2 and TRBJ2-1, is EPEVTQTPSHQVTQMGQEVILRCVPISNHLYFYWYRQILGQKVEFLVSFYNNEISEKSEIFDDQFSVERPDGSNFTLKIRSTKLEDSAMYFCASSESLLAGNYNEQFFGPGTRLTVL.

Ten or more counts support this clonotype. The rearrangement uses TRBV28 and TRBJ2-5; D possibly corresponds to TRBD1 (5 bases). The CDR3 consists of 13 residues. Trimming cost V 7 bases and J 4 bases, with 13 bases left between them. Germline CDR1 is MDHEN and CDR2 is SYDVKM. The chain's CDR3 is CASTPDSLETQYF. The CDR3 DNA reads TGTGCCAGCACCCCTGACAGCCTAGAGACCCAGTACTTC.

This clonotype was seen many times. The V and J genes are TRBV6-5 and TRBJ2-7; D is perhaps TRBD1 (6 bases). The CDR3 runs to 14 residues. The germline V gene has CDR1 MNHEY and CDR2 SVGAGI. V was cut by 4 bases and J by 2 bases, with 12 bases left in between. The CDR3 region has the DNA TGTGCCAGCAGTTCCGGGACATATCCCTACGAGCAGTACTTC. Protein product: CASSSGTYPYEQYF.

Ten or more counts support this clonotype. J is TRBJ2-2 and V is TRBV5-5, with TRBD2 identical over 14 bases. The CDR3 sequence is 16 residues long. Germline V gene lookup returns CDR1 SGHKS and CDR2 YYEKEE (reference sequence). J lost 6 bases, V lost 3 bases, and 4 bases had no gene match. The CDR3 coding sequence is TGTGCCAGCAGCTCGGGACTAGCGGGAGTGGCCGGGGAGCTGTTTTTT. This translates into CASSSGLAGVAGELFF.

In this sample, this clonotype turned up many times. The gene calls are TRBV7-2 and TRBJ1-1; D is ambiguous. The V gene's germline CDR1 is SGHTA and CDR2 FQGNSA. V lost 1 base, J lost 2 bases, and 11 bases lay in between. This CDR3 comprises 15 residues. The CDR3 DNA is TGTGCCAGCAGCTTAGTAGGCAATACCAACACTGAAGCTTTCTTT. This encodes CASSLVGNTNTEAFF.

This clonotype was seen repeatedly, ten times or more. This chain joins TRBV20-1 and TRBJ1-1; TRBD1 matches at 8 bases. Per the germline V gene, CDR1 is DFQATT and CDR2 is SNEGSKA (reference sequence). The length of the CDR3 is 17 residues. With 5 bases clipped from V and 0 bases from J, the junction kept 14 bases outside the gene matches. The CDR3 here is CSASNRGANVVNTEAFF. The CDR3 bases are TGCAGTGCTTCAAACAGGGGGGCAAATGTGGTGAACACTGAAGCTTTCTTT.

The count of this clonotype is one. Germline is not matched at one junction end, which may reflect a read error. The CDR3 is CASSRTSNTGKLFF. Written as DNA, the CDR3 is TGTGCCAGTAGCCGGACGTCGAACACCGGGAAGCTGTTTTTT. The genes are TRBV19 and TRBJ2-2, with D maybe TRBD2 (5 bases). The CDR3 totals 14 residues. Germline V CDR1 and CDR2: LNHDA, SQIVND (reference sequence).

This rearrangement joins TRBV9 to TRBJ2-2; D uncertain. V lost 0 bases, J lost 10 bases, and 13 bases lay in between. There are 14 residues in the CDR3. Germline assignment: CDR1 SGDLS and CDR2 YYNGEE. In DNA form, the CDR3 reads TGTGCCAGCAGCGTAGCCCCGCTTCCTATGGAGCTGTTTTTT. Translating gives CASSVAPLPMELFF.

The chain joins TRBV4-1 to TRBJ2-7; D unclear. Germline V gene sequence: CDR1 MGHRA, CDR2 YSYEKL. This CDR3 has 15 residues. V lost 4 bases and J 3 bases, leaving 16 bases between the germline ends. Here the CDR3 reads CASSRDPGSIYEQYF. The CDR3 DNA follows: TGCGCCAGCAGCCGAGATCCAGGCAGTATCTACGAGCAGTACTTC.

The chain uses TRBV6-1 and TRBJ2-1; unclear D gene. V lost 2 bases, J lost 2 bases, and 10 bases lay in between. The length of the CDR3 is 15 residues. The germline V gene encodes CDR1 MNHNS and CDR2 SASEGT. The CDR3: CASSEQVITYNEQFF. DNA for the CDR3: TGTGCCAGCAGTGAACAGGTTATCACCTACAATGAGCAGTTCTTC.

This clonotype was counted many times. This chain joins TRBV18 and TRBJ1-4; D might be TRBD1 (5 bases). V gave up 6 bases and J gave up 1 base, with 15 bases separating them. Germline assignment: CDR1 KGHSH and CDR2 LQKENI. This CDR3 contains 16 residues. CDR3 DNA: TGTGCCAGCTCGCCCTCCTCAGACAGAACTAATGAAAAACTGTTTTTT. Its protein is CASSPSSDRTNEKLFF.

The V call is TRBV7-9, the J call TRBJ2-1, with 10 bases lining up with TRBD2. The CDR3 length is 14 residues. The germline gives CDR1 SEHNR, CDR2 FQNEAQ (reference sequence). V was clipped by 9 bases and J by 4 bases; unmatched bases: 6. This chain's CDR3 is CASSTLAGYNEQFF. In DNA, the CDR3 is TGTGCCAGTAGCACACTAGCGGGGTACAATGAGCAGTTCTTC.

This clonotype has only one observation. CDR3 sequence reads: CASSYSGSLYEQYF. DNA for the CDR3: TGTGCCAGCAGTTATAGCGGGAGTTTGTACGAGCAGTACTTC. V gene TRBV6-2 or TRBV6-3 combines with J gene TRBJ2-7; 9 nucleotides align to TRBD2. This CDR3 contains 14 residues. Germline values: CDR1 MNHEY, CDR2 SVGEGT. The ends lost 3 bases at V and 4 bases at J; junction bases unmatched: 4.

This clonotype occurred many times. This chain links TRBV29-1 with TRBJ2-7; D gene ambiguous. The V end lost 2 bases, the J end lost 2 bases, and 7 bases lay between the germline ends. The CDR3 runs to 12 residues. Germline CDR1 and CDR2: SQVTM and ANQGSEA. The CDR3 nucleotides are TGCAGCGTTGAAATTGCACCCTACGAGCAGTACTTC. Translation: CSVEIAPYEQYF.

This clonotype was recorded many times. The chain combines TRBV30 with TRBJ1-3; D is uncertain. Germline lookup yields CDR1 GTSNPN and CDR2 SVGIG (reference sequence). CDR3 length: 15 residues. Trimming removed 1 base at V and 1 base at J, with 11 bases between. CDR3 in DNA: TGTGCCTGGAGTGGAGGGTTGGTGTCTGGAAACACCATATATTTT. As protein: CAWSGGLVSGNTIYF.

This clonotype was detected many times. The chain combines TRBV30 with TRBJ2-5; unclear D gene. Between the trimmed V and J ends, which lost 0 bases and 5 bases, there was a span of 4 bases. This CDR3 region has 11 residues. Germline-derived CDR1 and CDR2 are GTSNPN and SVGIG (reference sequence). The DNA of the CDR3 is TGTGCCTGGAGTGTACAGGAGACCCAGTACTTC. As protein: CAWSVQETQYF.

This clonotype has just a few counts. This sequence joins TRBV27 and TRBJ2-7; D gene unclear. This CDR3 contains 12 residues. V was cut by 5 bases and J by 4 bases, with 9 bases left in between. Per the germline V gene, CDR1 is MNHEY and CDR2 is SMNVEV (reference sequence). CDR3 sequence (DNA): TGTGCCAGCAGTGCGTCAGTATACGAGCAGTACTTC. Amino acids: CASSASVYEQYF.

This clonotype has more than one count but fewer than ten. Because it lacks the conserved phenylalanine or tryptophan at the end, this CDR3 is likely a read error. The limits of the CDR3 on the DNA are not certain, so only TCRdb's listed CDR3 is given. The chain joins TRBV6-5 to TRBJ1-4; the DNA was not used to check the table's D call, TRBD1. CDR1 MNHEY and CDR2 SVGAGI come from the germline V gene. Both ends counted, the CDR3 spans 12 residues. The CDR3 sequence is CASSYSGQGFGI.

A note on this clonotype: This may be a read error, as it is one base from a much larger clone. CDR3 sequence (DNA): TGTGTCAGCAGCTTAGACAGCGGTACCTACGAGCAGTGCTTC. It specifies CVSSLDSGTYEQCF. The rearrangement uses TRBV7-9 and TRBJ2-7; either TRBD1 or TRBD2 may fit D (5 bases each). CDR3 length: 14 residues. CDR1 SEHNR and CDR2 FQNEAQ come from the germline V gene (reference sequence).

This clonotype was counted at least ten times. This chain connects TRBV28 to TRBJ2-1, with 10 bases fitting TRBD1. The CDR3 loop spans 20 amino acids. Looked up from germline, CDR1 is MDHEN and CDR2 is SYDVKM. J lost 6 bases, V lost 6 bases, and 23 bases had no gene match. The chain's CDR3 is CASRVSRVTGGQSPPNEQFF. The CDR3 coding sequence is TGTGCCAGCAGGGTCAGTAGGGTGACAGGGGGCCAATCTCCCCCCAATGAGCAGTTCTTC.

The chain links TRBV7-9 to TRBJ2-1; TRBD2 matches at 7 bases. The CDR3 sequence is 15 residues long. V lost 5 bases, J lost 6 bases, and 10 bases stayed unmatched. From germline, CDR1 is SEHNR and CDR2 FQNEAQ (reference sequence). CDR3 bases: TGTGCCAGCAGCCAAGGGACGGGAGGCCCCAATGAGCAGTTCTTC. Its protein product is CASSQGTGGPNEQFF.